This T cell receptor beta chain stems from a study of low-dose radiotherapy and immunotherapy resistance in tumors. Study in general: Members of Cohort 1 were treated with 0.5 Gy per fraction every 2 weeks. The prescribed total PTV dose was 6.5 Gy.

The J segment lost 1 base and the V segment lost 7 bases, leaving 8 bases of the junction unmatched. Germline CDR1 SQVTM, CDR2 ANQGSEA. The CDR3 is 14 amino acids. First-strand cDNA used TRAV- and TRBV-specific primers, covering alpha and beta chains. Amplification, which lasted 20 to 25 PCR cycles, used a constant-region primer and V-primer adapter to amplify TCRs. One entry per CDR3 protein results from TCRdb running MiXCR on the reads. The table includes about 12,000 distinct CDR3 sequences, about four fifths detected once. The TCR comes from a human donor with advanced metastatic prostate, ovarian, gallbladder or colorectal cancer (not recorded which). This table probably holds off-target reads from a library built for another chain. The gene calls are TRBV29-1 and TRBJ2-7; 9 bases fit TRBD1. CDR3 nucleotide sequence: TGCAGCGCAGGACAGGGGAGTCCTTCCTACGAGCAGTACTTC. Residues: CSAGQGSPSYEQYF.